The 18 T cell receptor beta chains in this list originate from one sample, sequenced in a study of cytomegalovirus exposure and HLA in healthy donors. Method: immunoSEQ multiplex PCR; TCRdb's copy keeps in-frame clones and lacks some. The table records roughly 75,000 clones, roughly 94% of them present only once. Sequencing input: PBMCs. The receptors originated from a woman younger than 30 in good health and CMV-seropositive.

The CDR3 region has the DNA TGTGCCAGCAGCTTAAACGGCGGAGACCCCTCCTACGAGCAGTACTTC. Its translation is CASSLNGGDPSYEQYF. V and J are TRBV11-2 and TRBJ2-7, with D hard to call. V was shortened by 2 bases and J by 0 bases, with 14 bases between the two germline ends. The CDR3 spans 16 residues. Germline CDR1 SGHAT, CDR2 FQNNGV.

The CDR3 is CASSLTGSGGNYNEQFF. Here the CDR3 DNA reads TGTGCCAGCAGCTTAACGGGGAGCGGGGGGAACTACAATGAGCAGTTCTTC. This chain connects TRBV7-3 to TRBJ2-1; 9 bases agree with TRBD2. Germline CDR1 and CDR2: SGHTA and FQGTGA. CDR3 length: 17 amino acids. The J segment lost 3 bases and the V segment lost 0 bases, leaving 6 bases of the junction unmatched.

This clone was observed a single time. The gene calls are TRBV6-1 and TRBJ2-2; 12 nucleotides align to TRBD2. The CDR3 is made up of 17 amino acids. Per germline, CDR1 MNHNS and CDR2 SASEGT. J was trimmed by 6 bases and V by 2 bases; bases with no gene match: 7. CDR3 sequence (DNA): TGTGCCAGCAGTGAATCGCTAGCGGGAGGGCGAGCCGGGGAGCTGTTTTTT. It encodes CASSESLAGGRAGELFF.

The chain couples TRBV4-3 to TRBJ2-7, with D possibly TRBD1 on 5 matching bases. Germline CDR1 and CDR2: LGHNA and YSLEER. The V and J ends lost 1 base and 3 bases respectively, with 7 bases between them. This CDR3 has 13 residues. CDR3 nucleotides: TGCGCCAGCAGCCAAGGGACAAGCTACGAGCAGTACTTC. Its protein is CASSQGTSYEQYF.

This chain connects TRBV4-3 to TRBJ1-4; D gene uncertain. This CDR3 has 14 amino acids. Germline lookup yields CDR1 LGHNA and CDR2 YSLEER. V dropped 0 bases and J dropped 3 bases, with 5 bases sitting between them. CDR3 protein: CASSQDSANEKLFF. The DNA for the CDR3 is TGCGCCAGCAGCCAAGACAGCGCTAATGAAAAACTGTTTTTT.

The chain uses TRBV4-3 and TRBJ1-5; D remains unclear. Trimming took off 0 bases at V and 6 bases at J, with 15 bases between the two ends. The CDR3 consists of 16 residues. Germline V gene data show CDR1 as LGHNA and CDR2 as YSLEER. The DNA of the CDR3 is TGCGCCAGCAGCCAAGATCATGGCCTAAGGAGTCAGCCCCAGCATTTT. Amino acids: CASSQDHGLRSQPQHF.

The chain links TRBV4-1 to TRBJ2-7, with TRBD2 identical over 9 bases. Germline V gene sequence: CDR1 MGHRA, CDR2 YSYEKL. CDR3 size: 20 residues. V trimming: 0 bases; J trimming: 1 base; junction bases outside the gene matches: 16. The chain's CDR3 is CASSQDLFILAGYLSYEQYF. The CDR3 coding sequence is TGCGCCAGCAGCCAAGATCTGTTCATCCTAGCGGGGTACTTGTCCTACGAGCAGTACTTC.

J is TRBJ1-2 and V is TRBV19; D gene unclear. V was trimmed by 2 bases and J by 4 bases, leaving 11 bases between them. This CDR3 has 14 amino acids. CDR1 is LNHDA and CDR2 is SQIVND in the germline V gene (reference sequence). This chain's CDR3 is CASSIRGSVYGYTF. Here the CDR3 DNA reads TGTGCCAGTAGTATAAGAGGGTCCGTCTATGGCTACACCTTC.

CDR3 region: CASSLRFGGVTDTQYF. CDR3 DNA sequence: TGCGCCAGCAGCTTGAGGTTTGGGGGGGTCACAGATACGCAGTATTTT. V gene TRBV5-1 combines with J gene TRBJ2-3; 7 bases agree with TRBD2. The V gene end was trimmed by 1 base and the J gene end by 2 bases; junction bases not matched to a gene: 7. Germline V gives CDR1 SGHRS, CDR2 YFSETQ. This CDR3 has 16 residues.

This chain uses TRBV28 with TRBJ2-1; 11 nucleotides align to TRBD2. Losses at the gene ends were 1 base for V and 4 bases for J; bases not matched to a gene: 3. Germline V gene sequence: CDR1 MDHEN, CDR2 SYDVKM. The CDR3 runs 16 residues. As DNA, the CDR3 is TGTGCCAGCAGTTTATTGGGACTAGCGGTGTACAATGAGCAGTTCTTC. It specifies CASSLLGLAVYNEQFF.

The chain combines TRBV5-4 with TRBJ2-7, with TRBD1 as a possible D gene (6 bases). Germline V lookup: CDR1 SGHNT, CDR2 YYREEE (reference sequence). The V and J ends lost 2 bases and 6 bases respectively, with 12 bases between them. The CDR3 loop spans 13 amino acids. This CDR3 reads CASSLSGEREQYF. The CDR3, as DNA: TGTGCCAGCAGCTTATCAGGGGAACGCGAGCAGTACTTC.

This sequence joins TRBV6-6 and TRBJ1-2; D is unclear. There are 14 residues in the CDR3. CDR1 and CDR2 from the germline V gene are MNHNY and SVGAGI (reference sequence). The V end lost 7 bases, the J end lost 1 base, and 13 bases lay between the germline ends. As DNA, the CDR3 is TGTGCCAGCACAGATGGCCGTCTTAACTATGGCTACACCTTC. Its protein product is CASTDGRLNYGYTF.

CDR3 sequence (DNA): TGCGCCAGCAGCCAAGATGGGGCCCGGCGGGGCACCGGGGAGCTGTTTTTT. It specifies CASSQDGARRGTGELFF. The gene calls are TRBV4-3 and TRBJ2-2; possibly TRBD2 for D (6 bases). There are 17 residues in the CDR3. V lost 0 bases and J 4 bases, leaving 15 bases between the germline ends. Germline loops: CDR1 LGHNA, CDR2 YSLEER.

The chain links TRBV11-1 to TRBJ2-2; 13 nucleotides match TRBD2. Losses at the gene ends were 5 bases for V and 5 bases for J; bases not matched to a gene: 5. Per the germline V gene, CDR1 is SGHAT and CDR2 is FQDESV (reference sequence). This CDR3 spans 16 amino acids. The chain's CDR3 is CASSPGLAGETGELFF. CDR3 bases: TGTGCCAGCAGCCCTGGACTAGCGGGAGAAACCGGGGAGCTGTTTTTT.

The chain is built from TRBV7-3 and TRBJ2-3; 9 bases are a match to TRBD2. The germline V gene encodes CDR1 SGHTA and CDR2 FQGTGA. The CDR3 spans 15 residues. V lost 2 bases, J lost 4 bases, and 4 bases stayed unmatched. The CDR3 DNA reads TGTGCCAGCAGCTTAGCGGGGGGGCTCCCAGATACGCAGTATTTT. This gives the protein CASSLAGGLPDTQYF.

The chain joins TRBV6-6 to TRBJ1-1; D not certain. Germline values: CDR1 MNHNY, CDR2 SVGAGI (reference sequence). There are 13 residues in the CDR3. Deletions cut 6 bases from V and 5 bases from J, with 13 bases between. The CDR3 DNA follows: TGTGCCAGCAGGGGGAGCCTGGGGACTGAAGCTTTCTTT. This encodes CASRGSLGTEAFF.

This clone was seen only once. The genes are TRBV18 and TRBJ1-1, with 7 bases identical to TRBD1. This CDR3 region has 14 residues. V was pared by 6 bases and J by 1 base, with 5 bases of the junction left unmatched. Looked up from germline, CDR1 is KGHSH and CDR2 is LQKENI. CDR3: CASSPRGENTEAFF. The CDR3 nucleotides read TGTGCCAGCTCCCCCAGGGGGGAGAACACTGAAGCTTTCTTT.

This clone was detected once. This rearrangement joins TRBV4-3 to TRBJ1-2; 7 bases are a match to TRBD1. V gave up 5 bases and J gave up 4 bases; unmatched junction bases: 4. The CDR3 spans 13 residues. Germline V CDR1 and CDR2: LGHNA, YSLEER. The CDR3 loop is CASSSGTAYGYTF. The DNA for the CDR3 is TGCGCCAGCAGCTCAGGGACAGCCTATGGCTACACCTTC.